This T cell receptor beta chain was identified in a study of OX40 agonist ivuxolimab in advanced cancers. Produced via immunoSEQ multiplex PCR; TCRdb's table is partial and in-frame only. This table has approximately 90,000 clones, roughly 89% appearing once. Per the germline V gene, CDR1 is SEHNR and CDR2 is FQNEAQ (reference sequence). V dropped 5 bases and J dropped 4; count of bases not matched to a gene: 5. The CDR3 spans 14 residues. The origin of this receptor is an adult with an advanced solid tumor such as melanoma, head and neck, liver or kidney cancer. V usage is TRBV7-9 and J usage is TRBJ1-1, with 9 bases aligning to TRBD1. The sequencing used CD4+ or CD8+ T cells sorted from blood, collected in a trial of the OX40 agonist ivuxolimab. CDR3 bases: TGTGCCAGCAGCCGACAGGGGGGGAGCACTGAAGCTTTCTTT. Translation gives CASSRQGGSTEAFF.